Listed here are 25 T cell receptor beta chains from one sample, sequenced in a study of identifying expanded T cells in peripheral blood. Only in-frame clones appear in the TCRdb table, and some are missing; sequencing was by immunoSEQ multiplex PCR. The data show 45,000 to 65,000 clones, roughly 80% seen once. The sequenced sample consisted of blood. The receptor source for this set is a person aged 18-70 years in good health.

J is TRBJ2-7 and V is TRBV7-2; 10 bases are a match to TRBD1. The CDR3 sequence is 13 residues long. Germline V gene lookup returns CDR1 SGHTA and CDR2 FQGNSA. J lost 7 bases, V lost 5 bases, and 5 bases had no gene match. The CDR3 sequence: CASSDRTGGEQYF. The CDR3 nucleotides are TGTGCCAGCAGCGATAGGACAGGGGGTGAGCAGTACTTC.

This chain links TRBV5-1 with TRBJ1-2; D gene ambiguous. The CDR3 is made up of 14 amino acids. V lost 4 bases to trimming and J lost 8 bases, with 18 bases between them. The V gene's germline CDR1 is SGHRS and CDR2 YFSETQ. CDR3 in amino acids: CASSPADFQRGYTF. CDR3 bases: TGCGCCAGCAGCCCGGCGGACTTCCAGAGGGGCTACACCTTC. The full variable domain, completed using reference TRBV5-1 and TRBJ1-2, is KAGVTQTPRYLIKTRGQQVTLSCSPISGHRSVSWYQQTPGQGLQFLFEYFSETQRNKGNFPGRFSGRQFSNSRSEMNVSTLELGDSALYLCASSPADFQRGYTFGSGTRLTVV.

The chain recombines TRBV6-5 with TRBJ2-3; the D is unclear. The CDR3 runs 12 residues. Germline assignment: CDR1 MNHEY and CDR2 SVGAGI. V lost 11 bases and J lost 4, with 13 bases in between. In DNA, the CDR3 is TGTGCCGGTGGGCCTATGCCAGATACGCAGTATTTT. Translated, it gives CAGGPMPDTQYF.

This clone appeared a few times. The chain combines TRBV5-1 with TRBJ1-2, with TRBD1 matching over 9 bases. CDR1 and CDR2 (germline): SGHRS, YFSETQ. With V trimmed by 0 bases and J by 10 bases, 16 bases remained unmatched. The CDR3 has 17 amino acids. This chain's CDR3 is CASSLESPGQGGGIYTF. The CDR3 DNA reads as TGCGCCAGCAGCTTGGAAAGTCCGGGACAGGGTGGCGGAATCTACACCTTC.

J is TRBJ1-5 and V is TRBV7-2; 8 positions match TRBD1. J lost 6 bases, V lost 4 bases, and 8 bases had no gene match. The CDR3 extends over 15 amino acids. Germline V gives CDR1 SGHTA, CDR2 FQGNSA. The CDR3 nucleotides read TGTGCCAGCAGCTCACAGGGGGAGAAAGGTCAGCCCCAGCATTTT. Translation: CASSSQGEKGQPQHF. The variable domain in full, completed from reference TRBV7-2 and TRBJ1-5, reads GAGVSQSPSNKVTEKGKDVELRCDPISGHTALYWYRQSLGQGLEFLIYFQGNSAPDKSGLPSDRFSAERTGGSVSTLTIQRTQQEDSAVYLCASSSQGEKGQPQHFGDGTRLSIL.

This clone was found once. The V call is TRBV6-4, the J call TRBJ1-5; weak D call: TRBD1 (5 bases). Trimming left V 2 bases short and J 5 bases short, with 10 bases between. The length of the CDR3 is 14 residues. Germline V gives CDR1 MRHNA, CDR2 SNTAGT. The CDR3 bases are TGTGCCAGCAGTGACGGAGGGGAATATCAGCCCCAGCATTTT. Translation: CASSDGGEYQPQHF.

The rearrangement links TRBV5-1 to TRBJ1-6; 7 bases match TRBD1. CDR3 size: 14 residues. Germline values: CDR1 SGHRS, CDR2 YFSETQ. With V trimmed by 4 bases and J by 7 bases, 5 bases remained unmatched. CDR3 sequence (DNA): TGCGCCAGCAGCGACCGGGACAGAAATTCACCCCTCCACTTT. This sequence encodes CASSDRDRNSPLHF.

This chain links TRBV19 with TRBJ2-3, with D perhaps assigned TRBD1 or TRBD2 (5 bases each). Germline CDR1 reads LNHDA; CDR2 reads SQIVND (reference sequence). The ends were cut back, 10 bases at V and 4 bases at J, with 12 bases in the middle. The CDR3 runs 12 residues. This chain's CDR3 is CATGTDSDTQYF. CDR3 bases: TGTGCCACCGGGACCGATTCAGATACGCAGTATTTT.

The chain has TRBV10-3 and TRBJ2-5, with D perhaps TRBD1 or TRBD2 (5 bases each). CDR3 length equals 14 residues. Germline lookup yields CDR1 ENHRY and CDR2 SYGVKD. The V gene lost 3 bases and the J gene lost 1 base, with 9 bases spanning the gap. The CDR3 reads CAISEFGGQETQYF. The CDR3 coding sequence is TGTGCCATCAGTGAATTTGGGGGCCAAGAGACCCAGTACTTC.

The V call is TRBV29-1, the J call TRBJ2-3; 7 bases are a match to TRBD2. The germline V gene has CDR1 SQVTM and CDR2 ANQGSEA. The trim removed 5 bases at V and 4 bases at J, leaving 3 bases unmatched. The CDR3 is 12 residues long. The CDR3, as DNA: TGCAGCGTTACGGGAGGTCCAGATACGCAGTATTTT. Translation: CSVTGGPDTQYF.

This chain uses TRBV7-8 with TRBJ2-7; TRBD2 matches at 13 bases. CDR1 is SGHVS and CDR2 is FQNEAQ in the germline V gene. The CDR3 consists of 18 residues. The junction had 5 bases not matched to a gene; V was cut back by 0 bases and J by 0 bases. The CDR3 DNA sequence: TGTGCCAGCAGCTTAGCTGAGACTAGCGGGAGGATCTCCTACGAGCAGTACTTC. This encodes CASSLAETSGRISYEQYF.

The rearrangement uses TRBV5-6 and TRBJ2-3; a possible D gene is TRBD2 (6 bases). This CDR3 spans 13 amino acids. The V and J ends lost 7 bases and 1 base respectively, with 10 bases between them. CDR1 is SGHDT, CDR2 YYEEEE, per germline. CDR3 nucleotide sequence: TGTGCCAGCTCTAGCGTCGGCACAGATACGCAGTATTTT. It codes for CASSSVGTDTQYF.

CDR3 protein: CASSTGVLNYGYTF. In DNA form, the CDR3 reads TGTGCCAGCTCAACAGGGGTTCTCAACTATGGCTACACCTTC. The chain employs TRBV18 and TRBJ1-2, with TRBD1 matching over 7 bases. The CDR3 spans 14 residues. Trimming took 5 bases from V and 2 from J; bases not matched to a gene: 5. CDR1 and CDR2 (germline): KGHSH, LQKENI.

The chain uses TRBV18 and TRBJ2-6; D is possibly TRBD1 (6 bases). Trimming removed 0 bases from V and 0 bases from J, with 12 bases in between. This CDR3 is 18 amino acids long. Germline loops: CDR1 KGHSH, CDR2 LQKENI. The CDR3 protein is CASSPPVGAYSGANVLTF. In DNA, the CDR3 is TGTGCCAGCTCACCACCGGTGGGGGCCTACTCTGGGGCCAACGTCCTGACTTTC.

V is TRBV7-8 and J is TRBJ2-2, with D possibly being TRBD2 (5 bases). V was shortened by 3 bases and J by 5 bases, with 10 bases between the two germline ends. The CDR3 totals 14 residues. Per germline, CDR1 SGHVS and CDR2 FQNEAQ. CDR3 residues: CASSFGIYTGELFF. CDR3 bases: TGTGCCAGCAGCTTCGGGATATATACCGGGGAGCTGTTTTTT.

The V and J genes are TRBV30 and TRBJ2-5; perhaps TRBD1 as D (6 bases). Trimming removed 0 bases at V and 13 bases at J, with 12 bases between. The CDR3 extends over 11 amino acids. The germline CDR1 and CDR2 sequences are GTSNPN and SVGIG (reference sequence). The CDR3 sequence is CAWSVRDTTYF. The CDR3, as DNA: TGTGCCTGGAGTGTACGGGACACTACGTACTTC. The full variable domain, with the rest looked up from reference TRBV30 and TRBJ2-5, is SQTIHQWPATLVQPVGSPLSLECTVEGTSNPNLYWYRQAAGRGLQLLFYSVGIGQISSEVPQNLSASRPQDRQFILSSKKLLLSDSGFYLCAWSVRDTTYFGPGTRLLVL.

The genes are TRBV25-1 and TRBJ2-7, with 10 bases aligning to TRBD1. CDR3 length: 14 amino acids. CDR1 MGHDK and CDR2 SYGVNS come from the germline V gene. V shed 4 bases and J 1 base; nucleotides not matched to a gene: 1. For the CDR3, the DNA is TGTGCCAGCAGTGCGGGACAGGGGTCCTACGAGCAGTACTTC. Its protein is CASSAGQGSYEQYF.

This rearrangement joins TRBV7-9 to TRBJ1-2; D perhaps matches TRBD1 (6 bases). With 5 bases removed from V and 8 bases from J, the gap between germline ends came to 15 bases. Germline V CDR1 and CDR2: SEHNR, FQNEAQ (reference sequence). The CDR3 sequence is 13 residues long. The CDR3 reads CASSPGGDGGYTF. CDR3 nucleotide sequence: TGTGCCAGCAGCCCCGGGGGCGACGGCGGCTACACCTTC.

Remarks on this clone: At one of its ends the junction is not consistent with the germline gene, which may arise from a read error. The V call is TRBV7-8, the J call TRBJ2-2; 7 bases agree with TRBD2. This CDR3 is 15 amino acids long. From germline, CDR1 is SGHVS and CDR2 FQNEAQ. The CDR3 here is CASSLGGRGIPVGVF. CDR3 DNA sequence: TGTGCCAGCAGCTTAGGTGGGCGGGGGATTCCCGTTGGTGTTTTT.

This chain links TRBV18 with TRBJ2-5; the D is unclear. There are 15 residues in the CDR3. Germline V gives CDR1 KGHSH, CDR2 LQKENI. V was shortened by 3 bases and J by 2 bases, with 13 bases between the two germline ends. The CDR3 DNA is TGTGCCAGCTCACCCCTGGGATTTCAACAAGAGACCCAGTACTTC. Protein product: CASSPLGFQQETQYF.

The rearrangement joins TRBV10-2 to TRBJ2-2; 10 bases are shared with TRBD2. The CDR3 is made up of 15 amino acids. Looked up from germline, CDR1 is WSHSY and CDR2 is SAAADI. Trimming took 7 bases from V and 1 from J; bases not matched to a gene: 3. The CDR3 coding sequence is TGCGCCAGCAAGGCTAGCGGGAGGAACACCGGGGAGCTGTTTTTT. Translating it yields CASKASGRNTGELFF.

The CDR3 coding sequence is TGTGCCAGCAGCTTAACGGGGACAGCCGTCTCGGGTCCTTTCTTT. It is translated as CASSLTGTAVSGPFF. The V call is TRBV7-3, the J call TRBJ1-1, with TRBD1 identical over 7 bases. The CDR3 covers 15 residues. Germline CDR1 reads SGHTA; CDR2 reads FQGTGA. J lost 12 bases, V lost 0 bases, and 13 bases had no gene match.

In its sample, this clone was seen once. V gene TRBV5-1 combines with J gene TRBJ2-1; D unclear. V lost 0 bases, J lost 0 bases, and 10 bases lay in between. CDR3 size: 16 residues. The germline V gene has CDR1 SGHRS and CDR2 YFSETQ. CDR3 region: CASSLATVYSYNEQFF. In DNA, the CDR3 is TGCGCCAGCAGCTTGGCTACAGTTTACTCCTACAATGAGCAGTTCTTC.

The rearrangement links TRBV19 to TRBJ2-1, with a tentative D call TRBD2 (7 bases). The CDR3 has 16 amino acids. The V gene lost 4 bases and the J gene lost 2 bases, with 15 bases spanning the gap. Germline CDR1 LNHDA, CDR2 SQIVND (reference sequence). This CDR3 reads CASSRGGAEAYNEQFF. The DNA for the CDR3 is TGTGCCAGTAGTAGGGGGGGGGCCGAGGCCTACAATGAGCAGTTCTTC.

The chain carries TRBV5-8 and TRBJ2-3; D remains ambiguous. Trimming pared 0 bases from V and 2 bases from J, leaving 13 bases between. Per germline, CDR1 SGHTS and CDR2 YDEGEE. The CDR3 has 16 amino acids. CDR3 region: CASSLVWARATDTQYF. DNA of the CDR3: TGTGCCAGCAGCTTGGTATGGGCTAGGGCCACAGATACGCAGTATTTT.